This T cell receptor beta chain was captured in a study of PD-1 blockade in classical Hodgkin lymphoma. This clone was detected a few times. Every one of the patients relapsed after autologous stem cell transplantation (brentuximab vedotin exposure was variable). The CDR3 is 18 amino acids. CDR1 and CDR2 from the germline V gene are LNHDA and SQIVND (reference sequence). V was clipped by 5 bases and J by 4 bases; unmatched bases: 13. The method was immunoSEQ multiplex PCR; TCRdb's version includes in-frame clones alone and lacks a portion of them. This sample has 60,000 to 65,000 clones, with 70% to 90% found just once.

Source: peripheral blood mononuclear cells (PBMCs), taken at baseline. The receptor comes from a human donor with classical Hodgkin lymphoma. This chain joins TRBV19 and TRBJ2-1, with 11 nucleotides matching TRBD2. This chain's CDR3 is CASSFGGMGTSGYNEQFF. CDR3 in DNA: TGTGCCAGTAGTTTCGGCGGGATGGGGACTAGCGGTTACAATGAGCAGTTCTTC.